What follows are 21 T cell receptor beta chains derived from one specimen sequenced in a study of blood T cell repertoires in COVID-19. Only in-frame clones appear in the TCRdb table, and some are missing; sequencing was by immunoSEQ multiplex PCR. The sample records under 250,000 clones, nearly 90% being singletons. Input material: PBMCs or T cells enriched from blood (not recorded which). These receptor sequences come from a woman under 40 with acute COVID-19.

V and J are TRBV9 and TRBJ2-1; 8 bases line up with TRBD2. The J segment lost 7 bases and the V segment lost 4 bases, leaving 7 bases of the junction unmatched. Germline CDR1 SGDLS, CDR2 YYNGEE. The CDR3 contains 14 residues. CDR3 sequence: CASSPPTSENEQFF. The CDR3 DNA follows: TGTGCCAGCAGCCCACCGACTAGCGAGAATGAGCAGTTCTTC.

The J gene is TRBJ2-7, the V gene TRBV15, with D maybe TRBD2 (7 bases). CDR3 length: 14 residues. Germline CDR1 is LNHNV and CDR2 is YYDKDF (reference sequence). V was clipped by 0 bases and J by 9 bases, with 15 bases between them. CDR3 sequence reads: CATSRDTGREVQYF. The CDR3 region has the DNA TGTGCCACCAGCAGAGATACAGGGAGGGAGGTGCAGTACTTC.

The rearrangement links TRBV4-2 to TRBJ1-5; D is undetermined. There are 17 residues in the CDR3. The V gene lost 0 bases and the J gene lost 2 bases, with 14 bases spanning the gap. From germline, CDR1 is LGHNA and CDR2 YNFKEQ. The CDR3 here is CASSQDNRGLGNQPQHF. The CDR3 coding sequence is TGTGCCAGCAGCCAAGATAATAGAGGTCTGGGCAATCAGCCCCAGCATTTT.

This sequence joins TRBV5-1 and TRBJ1-4; weak D call: TRBD1 (5 bases). V was pared by 5 bases and J by 3 bases, with 5 bases between. The CDR3 covers 12 residues. Germline lookup yields CDR1 SGHRS and CDR2 YFSETQ. CDR3: CASRGPNEKLFF. Here the CDR3 DNA reads TGCGCCAGCAGGGGGCCTAATGAAAAACTGTTTTTT.

This sequence joins TRBV5-3 and TRBJ1-5; D possibly corresponds to TRBD1 (6 bases). TRBV5-3 is assigned to the ORF class and has an uncertain function. V was trimmed by 3 bases and J by 0 bases, leaving 19 bases between them. The CDR3 extends over 18 amino acids. The CDR3 loop reads CARSSYPPGEYSNQPQHF. DNA for the CDR3: TGTGCCAGAAGCTCTTATCCTCCAGGGGAATATAGCAATCAGCCCCAGCATTTT.

The chain has TRBV5-4 and TRBJ2-7, with 9 bases matching TRBD2. This CDR3 is 15 amino acids long. Germline assignment: CDR1 SGHNT and CDR2 YYREEE (reference sequence). V was pared by 0 bases and J by 3 bases, with 4 bases of the junction left unmatched. CDR3 in DNA: TGTGCCAGCAGCTTGGGACTAGCGGAAGTCTACGAGCAGTACTTC. This translates into CASSLGLAEVYEQYF.

The chain recombines TRBV3-1 (or the pseudogene TRBV3-2) with TRBJ2-7, with D uncertain. CDR3 length equals 15 residues. Germline assignment: CDR1 LGHDT and CDR2 YNNKEL (reference sequence). V gave up 0 bases and J gave up 0 bases, with 9 bases separating them. CDR3: CASSQDIVFSYEQYF. CDR3 sequence (DNA): TGTGCCAGCAGCCAAGATATCGTGTTCTCCTACGAGCAGTACTTC.

The J gene is TRBJ1-1, the V gene TRBV13; D remains ambiguous. Germline V CDR1 and CDR2: PRHDT, FYEKMQ (reference sequence). This CDR3 region has 14 residues. The germline V and J ends were trimmed by 0 bases and 6 bases, with 11 bases remaining between them. Here the CDR3 DNA reads TGTGCCAGCAGCTTAGGCCCTCGGAGTCCTGAAGCTTTCTTT. Translated: CASSLGPRSPEAFF.

This clone has only one observation. The chain uses TRBV25-1 and TRBJ2-3; the match to TRBD1 covers 10 bases. There are 17 residues in the CDR3. The V gene end was trimmed by 5 bases and the J gene end by 4 bases; junction bases not matched to a gene: 12. Germline V gene data show CDR1 as MGHDK and CDR2 as SYGVNS. CDR3 in DNA: TGTGCCAGCAGTCTACTCGGGAGACAGGGGGCGTCAGATACGCAGTATTTT. Its translation: CASSLLGRQGASDTQYF.

This rearrangement joins TRBV18 to TRBJ1-2; D possibly corresponds to TRBD1 (5 bases). The CDR3 contains 14 residues. The germline V gene encodes CDR1 KGHSH and CDR2 LQKENI. V was shortened by 5 bases and J by 1 base, with 11 bases between the two germline ends. CDR3 amino acids: CASSTGRGNYGYTF. The CDR3 bases are TGTGCCAGCTCAACTGGGAGGGGTAACTATGGCTACACCTTC.

The chain couples TRBV6-1 to TRBJ1-2; D gene unclear. The germline gives CDR1 MNHNS, CDR2 SASEGT. V was cut by 1 base and J by 4 bases, with 16 bases left in between. The CDR3 sequence is 16 residues long. CDR3 DNA: TGTGCCAGCAGTGAAGTTGGGAGCTCTGGCCCCTATGGCTACACCTTC. Amino acid sequence: CASSEVGSSGPYGYTF.

This sequence joins TRBV6-5 and TRBJ1-3, with a weak D call TRBD1 (5 bases). The CDR3 spans 14 residues. CDR1 and CDR2 (germline): MNHEY, SVGAGI. V was clipped by 5 bases and J by 7 bases, with 15 bases between them. CDR3 sequence: CASSQGSMTNTIYF. CDR3 in DNA: TGTGCCAGCAGTCAGGGTTCAATGACGAACACCATATATTTT.

The chain couples TRBV29-1 to TRBJ1-6, with a possible D match to TRBD1 (6 bases). Per the germline V gene, CDR1 is SQVTM and CDR2 is ANQGSEA. V lost 4 bases and J lost 9, with 13 bases in between. The length of the CDR3 is 13 residues. The CDR3: CSVGQAFGSPLHF. In DNA form, the CDR3 reads TGCAGCGTTGGACAGGCCTTCGGTTCACCCCTCCACTTT.

This chain links TRBV6-9 with TRBJ1-5; 8 positions match TRBD1. The J segment lost 1 base and the V segment lost 4 bases, leaving 6 bases of the junction unmatched. The CDR3 runs to 16 residues. Germline CDR1 is MNHGY and CDR2 is SVAAGI. CDR3 amino acids: CASSFLRDRSNQPQHF. The CDR3, as DNA: TGTGCCAGCAGTTTTCTCCGGGACAGGAGCAATCAGCCCCAGCATTTT.

The V gene is TRBV5-1, the J gene TRBJ1-1; TRBD1 might be the D (5 bases). The CDR3 runs to 15 residues. The V end lost 0 bases, the J end lost 4 bases, and 13 bases lay between the germline ends. In germline, CDR1 is SGHRS, CDR2 YFSETQ. CDR3 sequence (DNA): TGCGCCAGCAGCTTGGGCCCCCTGGGGGGCACTGAAGCTTTCTTT. Translating it yields CASSLGPLGGTEAFF.

The chain is built from TRBV9 and TRBJ1-6; weak D call: TRBD1 (5 bases). Germline loops: CDR1 SGDLS, CDR2 YYNGEE. CDR3 size: 16 residues. Trimming pared 4 bases from V and 5 bases from J, leaving 16 bases between. The CDR3 loop is CASSPFGTLNNSPLHF. CDR3 in DNA: TGTGCCAGCAGCCCTTTTGGGACTCTCAATAATTCACCCCTCCACTTT.

This chain uses TRBV9 with TRBJ2-3; the D gene is possibly TRBD1 (5 bases). Germline CDR1 reads SGDLS; CDR2 reads YYNGEE. V dropped 0 bases and J dropped 0 bases, with 8 bases sitting between them. The length of the CDR3 is 15 residues. The CDR3, as DNA: TGTGCCAGCAGCGTAGCCCACAGGAGCACAGATACGCAGTATTTT. It translates to CASSVAHRSTDTQYF.

The chain is built from TRBV4-3 and TRBJ2-7; 11 bases align to TRBD2. V shed 1 base, J shed 0 bases, and the junction held 8 bases outside the gene matches. This CDR3 contains 18 residues. Germline-derived CDR1 and CDR2 are LGHNA and YSLEER. The CDR3 DNA reads as TGCGCCAGCAGCCAAGCGATTAGCGGGGGGGCCTTCTCCTACGAGCAGTACTTC. Translated, it gives CASSQAISGGAFSYEQYF.

The rearrangement uses TRBV20-1 and TRBJ1-4; D might be TRBD1 (5 bases). V was trimmed by 3 bases and J by 15 bases, leaving 14 bases between them. The germline gives CDR1 DFQATT, CDR2 SNEGSKA (reference sequence). This CDR3 comprises 11 residues. In DNA form, the CDR3 reads TGCAGTGCTAGCAGGGTAAAAACTTTGTTTTTT. The encoded protein is CSASRVKTLFF.

This sequence joins TRBV6-2 or TRBV6-3 and TRBJ1-5, with D hard to call. Germline CDR1 reads MNHEY; CDR2 reads SVGEGT. This CDR3 has 15 residues. V was pared by 2 bases and J by 7 bases, with 15 bases between. CDR3 DNA sequence: TGTGCCAGCAGTTACGTTTCGTCGGGGAAGCAGCCCCAGCATTTT. Its protein is CASSYVSSGKQPQHF.

This chain uses TRBV14 with TRBJ2-1; TRBD2 aligns across 8 bases. CDR1 and CDR2 (germline): SGHDN, FVKESK. V shed 2 bases and J 8 bases; nucleotides not matched to a gene: 8. The CDR3 spans 15 residues. CDR3 protein: CASSQLSGGVYEQFF. CDR3 coding DNA: TGTGCCAGCAGCCAACTGAGCGGGGGAGTCTATGAGCAGTTCTTC. The variable domain in full, with the rest retrieved from reference TRBV14 and TRBJ2-1, is EAGVTQFPSHSVIEKGQTVTLRCDPISGHDNLYWYRRVMGKEIKFLLHFVKESKQDESGMPNNRFLAERTGGTYSTLKVQPAELEDSGVYFCASSQLSGGVYEQFFGPGTRLTVL.